This T cell receptor (beta chain) was documented in a study of cytomegalovirus exposure and HLA in healthy donors. The V gene's germline CDR1 is MNHNY and CDR2 SVGAGI (reference sequence). Trimming took 7 bases from V and 3 from J; bases not matched to a gene: 9. The CDR3 length is 14 residues. The PCR ran on 60 Vbeta and 13 Jbeta primers. Some clones are missing from TCRdb's copy, which holds only in-frame ones; the method was immunoSEQ multiplex PCR. The sample consists of about 94,000 clones, over 60% of them appearing once. The sample comprised PBMCs. The source is a man younger than 45 in good health and CMV-seronegative. The chain combines TRBV6-6 with TRBJ2-7; 7 bases are a match to TRBD1. The CDR3 DNA reads as TGTGCCAGCAACGTAGACAGGGCAGGCTACGAGCAGTACTTC. This gives the protein CASNVDRAGYEQYF.